Presented here are 25 T cell receptor beta chains from one specimen sequenced in a study of T cells in narcolepsy (dated by TCRdb to the late 2010s). Libraries came from the immunoSEQ multiplex PCR assay. The table comes from immuneACCESS by way of TCRdb, which keeps in-frame sequences with V and J called. Part of the clones is missing from these tables; in studies checked, under half for an unresolved V gene and the rest for unknown reasons. Counted in this sample were some 25,000 clones; about 85% of them appeared once. The top ten hold approximately 1.3% of the sample. Sequenced input: CD45RA- memory CD4+ T cells from PBMCs. This sample's cell subset or site label indicates: memory T cells sorted ex vivo from peripheral blood. The receptors originated from a human donor with narcolepsy.

V usage is TRBV5-6 and J usage is TRBJ2-7, with TRBD2 matching 11 bases. V lost 4 bases and J lost 2; bases outside the gene matches: 8. The germline CDR1 and CDR2 sequences are SGHDT and YYEEEE. The CDR3 consists of 16 residues. The chain's CDR3 is CASSPQIAGGPYEQYF. In DNA, the CDR3 is TGTGCCAGCAGCCCCCAAATAGCGGGAGGGCCCTACGAGCAGTACTTC.

The rearrangement links TRBV11-2 to TRBJ2-1, with D hard to call. CDR1 SGHAT and CDR2 FQNNGV come from the germline V gene. The germline V and J ends were trimmed by 3 bases and 5 bases, with 5 bases remaining between them. CDR3 size: 12 residues. The CDR3 loop is CASSFRDNEQFF. The CDR3 DNA reads as TGTGCCAGCAGCTTCCGGGACAATGAGCAGTTCTTC.

The rearrangement links TRBV5-1 to TRBJ2-5; a possible D gene is TRBD2 (5 bases). The DNA end is a closer match to TRBJ2-7, so the J assignment may be wrong. This CDR3 contains 15 residues. From germline, CDR1 is SGHRS and CDR2 YFSETQ. Here the CDR3 reads CASSLGWTALYEQYF. The CDR3 nucleotides are TGCGCCAGCAGCTTGGGTTGGACTGCCCTCTACGAGCAGTACTTC.

The rearrangement links TRBV4-1 to TRBJ2-2, with 11 bases aligning to TRBD2. V lost 4 bases and J lost 6; bases outside the gene matches: 13. Looked up from germline, CDR1 is MGHRA and CDR2 is YSYEKL. The CDR3 is made up of 18 amino acids. As DNA, the CDR3 is TGCGCCAGCAGCCGCCGGGTAGCGGGAGGGATATGGGCCGGGGAGCTGTTTTTT. It translates to CASSRRVAGGIWAGELFF.

This clone was counted a few times. This sequence joins TRBV19 and TRBJ2-2; 8 positions agree with TRBD2. The CDR3 length is 14 residues. CDR1 and CDR2 (germline): LNHDA, SQIVND (reference sequence). With V trimmed by 9 bases and J by 4 bases, 7 bases remained unmatched. The CDR3 sequence is CASRSGTSTGELFF. In DNA, the CDR3 is TGTGCCAGCCGATCCGGGACTAGCACCGGGGAGCTGTTTTTT.

V usage is TRBV19 and J usage is TRBJ2-7; tentative D call: TRBD2 (6 bases). Per the germline V gene, CDR1 is LNHDA and CDR2 is SQIVND (reference sequence). The CDR3 has 15 residues. The V end was cut by 1 base, the J end by 3 bases, with 13 bases between. The CDR3 is CASSIGASEIYEQYF. As DNA, the CDR3 is TGTGCCAGTAGTATAGGGGCTAGCGAGATCTACGAGCAGTACTTC.

J is TRBJ1-6 and V is TRBV15; D is ambiguous. V lost 8 bases and J 3 bases, leaving 8 bases between the germline ends. Germline values: CDR1 LNHNV, CDR2 YYDKDF (reference sequence). The CDR3 covers 13 residues. The chain's CDR3 is CATRQDYNSPLHF. CDR3 sequence (DNA): TGTGCCACCCGACAAGACTATAATTCACCCCTCCACTTT.

The gene calls are TRBV27 and TRBJ1-2, with 12 bases matching TRBD1. CDR3 length: 15 residues. From germline, CDR1 is MNHEY and CDR2 SMNVEV (reference sequence). Trimming removed 2 bases from V and 8 bases from J; junction bases left unmatched: 6. The CDR3 loop is CASSLPGQGAAGYTF. For the CDR3, the DNA is TGTGCCAGCAGTTTACCGGGACAGGGGGCGGCCGGCTACACCTTC.

This chain links TRBV19 with TRBJ2-7, with 10 bases that match TRBD2. V dropped 11 bases and J dropped 0; count of bases not matched to a gene: 7. Per germline, CDR1 LNHDA and CDR2 SQIVND (reference sequence). CDR3 length equals 14 residues. The CDR3: CAPDSGRSSYEQYF. For the CDR3, the DNA is TGTGCCCCAGATAGCGGGAGGTCCTCCTACGAGCAGTACTTC.

This chain links TRBV4-1 with TRBJ1-4; the D gene is possibly TRBD1 (5 bases). Trimming removed 5 bases from V and 4 bases from J, with 14 bases in between. Germline lookup yields CDR1 MGHRA and CDR2 YSYEKL. The CDR3 has 15 residues. In DNA form, the CDR3 reads TGCGCCAGCAGCGTCCAGGAAAGGGGTAATGAAAAACTGTTTTTT. Translation gives CASSVQERGNEKLFF.

This chain joins TRBV7-8 and TRBJ1-5; TRBD1 is a possible D gene (6 bases). Germline V gene data show CDR1 as SGHVS and CDR2 as FQNEAQ. The CDR3 length is 14 residues. V lost 7 bases to trimming and J lost 0 bases, with 10 bases between them. CDR3 loop: CASTRTDSNQPQHF. The CDR3 DNA sequence: TGTGCCAGCACTCGGACAGATAGCAATCAGCCCCAGCATTTT.

The chain uses TRBV6-5 and TRBJ1-2; 7 nucleotides align to TRBD1. Germline trimming cut 7 bases from V and 3 bases from J; bases unmatched to any gene: 5. The CDR3 is made up of 13 amino acids. Per the germline V gene, CDR1 is MNHEY and CDR2 is SVGAGI. The CDR3 reads CASTAGTDYGYTF. As DNA, the CDR3 is TGTGCCAGCACCGCCGGGACAGACTATGGCTACACCTTC.

The chain has TRBV7-2 and TRBJ2-1; 9 nucleotides line up with TRBD2. Germline V gene data show CDR1 as SGHTA and CDR2 as FQGNSA. Losses at the gene ends were 3 bases for V and 7 bases for J; bases not matched to a gene: 4. The CDR3 covers 14 residues. CDR3 in DNA: TGTGCCAGCAGCTTTGGCGGGAGGGTTAATGAGCAGTTCTTC. Translation gives CASSFGGRVNEQFF.

This clone was seen a single time. The rearrangement links TRBV15 to TRBJ2-7; possibly TRBD2 for D (6 bases). Trimming stripped 8 bases from V and 2 bases from J, with 19 bases between. The CDR3 runs 15 residues. Germline lookup yields CDR1 LNHNV and CDR2 YYDKDF (reference sequence). The DNA of the CDR3 is TGTGCCACCTCCGAGGGTATTAGCGGAGCCTACGAGCAGTACTTC. It yields the protein CATSEGISGAYEQYF.

The CDR3, as DNA: TGCGCCAGCAGCCCCGGGGGGAGACTAGGGCTCTACAATGAGCAGTTCTTC. This gives the protein CASSPGGRLGLYNEQFF. V is TRBV4-1 and J is TRBJ2-1; 7 positions agree with TRBD2. V lost 4 bases to trimming and J lost 3 bases; unmatched junction nucleotides: 12. This CDR3 comprises 17 residues. Germline V lookup: CDR1 MGHRA, CDR2 YSYEKL.

This clone was seen only once. The CDR3 nucleotides are TGTGCCATCAGCACCCCAGGGGGGCAACGGAATGAGCAGTTCTTC. Translation gives CAISTPGGQRNEQFF. V gene TRBV10-3 combines with J gene TRBJ2-1; D is perhaps TRBD1 (7 bases). With 6 bases removed from V and 7 bases from J, the gap between germline ends came to 19 bases. Germline CDR1 is ENHRY and CDR2 is SYGVKD. The CDR3 is 15 amino acids.

The rearrangement uses TRBV15 and TRBJ2-1; TRBD2 agrees at 10 bases. V lost 0 bases to trimming and J lost 6 bases; unmatched junction nucleotides: 5. Germline CDR1 is LNHNV and CDR2 is YYDKDF (reference sequence). The CDR3 sequence is 16 residues long. CDR3 in DNA: TGTGCCACCAGCAGAGAGGGGACTAGCGTCGTCAATGAGCAGTTCTTC. The encoded protein is CATSREGTSVVNEQFF.

The CDR3 sequence: CASREHRGPLVKGYTF. As DNA, the CDR3 is TGTGCCAGCAGGGAACACAGGGGGCCTCTCGTTAAGGGCTACACCTTC. The chain recombines TRBV6-4 with TRBJ1-2; 9 bases are shared with TRBD1. This CDR3 is built from 16 residues. Unmatched junction bases numbered 16, after V lost 6 bases and J lost 8 bases. CDR1 MRHNA and CDR2 SNTAGT come from the germline V gene.

The rearrangement joins TRBV2 to TRBJ1-5, with a tentative D call TRBD1 (5 bases). Trimming removed 4 bases at V and 9 bases at J, with 13 bases between. Germline V gene lookup returns CDR1 SNHLY and CDR2 FYNNEI. The CDR3 is 13 amino acids. The CDR3 protein is CASSGGGGRPQHF. CDR3 DNA sequence: TGTGCCAGCAGTGGGGGGGGAGGTCGGCCCCAGCATTTT.

The V gene is TRBV18, the J gene TRBJ2-2; 9 nucleotides line up with TRBD2. The CDR3 is made up of 14 amino acids. V shed 3 bases, J shed 7 bases, and the junction held 3 bases outside the gene matches. Germline lookup yields CDR1 KGHSH and CDR2 LQKENI. The CDR3 bases are TGTGCCAGCTCACCTAGCGGGAGTGACGGGGAGCTGTTTTTT. This encodes CASSPSGSDGELFF.

This sequence joins TRBV7-8 and TRBJ1-3; TRBD1 matches at 7 bases. This CDR3 has 17 amino acids. Germline V gene lookup returns CDR1 SGHVS and CDR2 FQNEAQ. V shed 4 bases, J shed 3 bases, and the junction held 12 bases outside the gene matches. In DNA form, the CDR3 reads TGTGCCAGCAGCTCCAAACGGGAAGGGGGCTTTGGAAACACCATATATTTT. It specifies CASSSKREGGFGNTIYF. Complete variable domain (other parts from reference TRBV7-8 and TRBJ1-3): GAGVSQSPRYKVAKRGQDVALRCDPISGHVSLFWYQQALGQGPEFLTYFQNEAQLDKSGLPSDRFFAERPEGSVSTLKIQRTQQEDSAVYLCASSSKREGGFGNTIYFGEGSWLTVV.

This chain joins TRBV5-1 and TRBJ1-3; a weak D match, TRBD1 (6 bases). Germline CDR1 SGHRS, CDR2 YFSETQ. This CDR3 has 14 residues. V was cut by 2 bases and J by 4 bases, with 10 bases left in between. The CDR3 region is CASSFGDTGNTIYF. The CDR3 DNA reads TGCGCCAGCAGCTTCGGGGACACGGGAAACACCATATATTTT.

The chain carries TRBV2 and TRBJ2-5, with TRBD2 identical over 7 bases. The CDR3 runs 12 residues. Germline V gives CDR1 SNHLY, CDR2 FYNNEI. V lost 8 bases, J lost 2 bases, and 2 bases stayed unmatched. The CDR3 region has the DNA TGTGCCAGCGAGCGGGGTCAAGAGACCCAGTACTTC. Amino acid sequence: CASERGQETQYF.

J is TRBJ2-5 and V is TRBV5-4; 8 bases align to TRBD2. Judging by the DNA end, TRBJ2-7 fits better; the J call may be wrong. Germline lookup yields CDR1 SGHNT and CDR2 YYREEE (reference sequence). The CDR3 contains 15 residues. CDR3 DNA: TGTGCCAGCAGCCCGGGGGGGGGCTCAGGCTACGAGCAGTACTTC. Translated, it gives CASSPGGGSGYEQYF.

The J gene is TRBJ2-2, the V gene TRBV6-5; maybe TRBD1 (6 bases). CDR1 and CDR2 (germline): MNHEY, SVGAGI. This CDR3 is built from 15 residues. Trimming cost V 4 bases and J 1 base, with 10 bases left between them. CDR3 sequence (DNA): TGTGCCAGCAGTTTCAAGGGGGTGAACACCGGGGAGCTGTTTTTT. It specifies CASSFKGVNTGELFF.